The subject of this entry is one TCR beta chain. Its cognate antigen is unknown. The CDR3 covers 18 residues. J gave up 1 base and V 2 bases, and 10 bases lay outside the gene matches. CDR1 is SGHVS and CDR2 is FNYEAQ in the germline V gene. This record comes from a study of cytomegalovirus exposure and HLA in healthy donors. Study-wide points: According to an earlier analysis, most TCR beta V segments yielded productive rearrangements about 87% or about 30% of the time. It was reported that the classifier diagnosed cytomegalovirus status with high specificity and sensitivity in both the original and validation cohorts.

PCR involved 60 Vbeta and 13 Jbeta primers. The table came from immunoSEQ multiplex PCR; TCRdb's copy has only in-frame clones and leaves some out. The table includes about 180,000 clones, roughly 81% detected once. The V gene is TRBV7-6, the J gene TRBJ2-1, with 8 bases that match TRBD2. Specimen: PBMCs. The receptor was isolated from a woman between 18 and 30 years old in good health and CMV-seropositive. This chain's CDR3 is CASSLYFAGGASYNEQFF. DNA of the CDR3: TGTGCCAGCAGCTTATATTTTGCGGGGGGTGCGTCCTACAATGAGCAGTTCTTC.